A single sample is the source of the 14 T cell receptor beta chains below, sequenced in a study of T cells in Graves' hyperthyroidism and ophthalmopathy. The TCR beta CDR3 regions underwent amplification using RNA transcripts as the source. HTBI primers were employed in a first-round RT-PCR of the TCR CDR3. TCRdb reprocessed the multiplex PCR reads with MiXCR, giving one entry per CDR3 protein. The sample lists about 360,000 distinct CDR3 sequences, about 13% occurring once. Sequenced input: blood. Source of these receptors: a woman younger than 35 with Graves' hyperthyroidism.

This clonotype has ten or more counts. The chain links TRBV3-1 to TRBJ1-5; D possibly corresponds to TRBD1 (5 bases). The CDR3 runs 15 residues. V was pared by 2 bases and J by 3 bases, with 11 bases between. CDR1 is LGHDT, CDR2 YNNKEL, per germline (reference sequence). CDR3 in DNA: TGTGCCAGCAGCCAAAACCAGGGTAACAATCAGCCCCAGCATTTT. It encodes CASSQNQGNNQPQHF.

This clonotype has more than one count but fewer than ten. Just one base apart from a much larger clone, this may be a read error. CDR3 loop: CASSESRSVTHYGYTF. For the CDR3, the DNA is TGTGCCAGCAGTGAATCGAGGTCCGTCACTCACTATGGCTACACCTTC. The V call is TRBV6-1, the J call TRBJ1-2; no clear D. The V and J ends lost 2 bases and 3 bases respectively, with 16 bases between them. The CDR3 consists of 16 residues. Per germline, CDR1 MNHNS and CDR2 SASEGT.

This clonotype has at least ten counts. The chain carries TRBV4-2 and TRBJ1-5; tentative D call: TRBD1 (5 bases). The CDR3 loop spans 17 amino acids. Germline lookup yields CDR1 LGHNA and CDR2 YNFKEQ. V shed 0 bases and J shed 0 bases, with 12 bases lying between them. The CDR3, as DNA: TGTGCCAGCAGCCAAGAAGACAGCACCCGTAGCAATCAGCCCCAGCATTTT. Amino acids: CASSQEDSTRSNQPQHF.

The V call is TRBV28, the J call TRBJ1-2; 7 bases are a match to TRBD1. V lost 6 bases, J lost 7 bases, and 14 bases stayed unmatched. The CDR3 covers 15 residues. Germline assignment: CDR1 MDHEN and CDR2 SYDVKM. In DNA form, the CDR3 reads TGTGCCAGCAGCGTACCGGGAGACCCAGGGGGTGGCTACACCTTC. Translated: CASSVPGDPGGGYTF.

This clonotype has ten or more counts. The chain couples TRBV28 to TRBJ2-7, with a weak D call TRBD2 (5 bases). Per germline, CDR1 MDHEN and CDR2 SYDVKM. V gave up 5 bases and J gave up 7 bases, with 21 bases separating them. The CDR3 sequence is 15 residues long. The CDR3 DNA reads TGTGCCAGCAGTCCCCCCCACCCGTCACCGGGGGAGCAGTACTTC. This codes for CASSPPHPSPGEQYF. The full variable domain, its missing parts supplied by reference TRBV28 and TRBJ2-7, is DVKVTQSSRYLVKRTGEKVFLECVQDMDHENMFWYRQDPGLGLRLIYFSYDVKMKEKGDIPEGYSVSREKKERFSLILESASTNQTSMYLCASSPPHPSPGEQYFGPGTRLTVT.

This clonotype was seen many times. The chain carries TRBV12-3 or TRBV12-4 and TRBJ1-6; D not resolved. The CDR3 runs to 13 residues. V lost 7 bases, J lost 9 bases, and 13 bases lay in between. The CDR3 sequence is CASTLNEGSPLHF. DNA of the CDR3: TGTGCCAGCACCTTGAACGAGGGTTCACCCCTCCACTTT.

This clonotype was seen many times. This rearrangement joins TRBV11-1 to TRBJ2-1, with 9 bases fitting TRBD2. The CDR3 runs 16 residues. The J segment lost 6 bases and the V segment lost 5 bases, leaving 11 bases of the junction unmatched. The germline V gene encodes CDR1 SGHAT and CDR2 FQDESV (reference sequence). The CDR3 nucleotides are TGTGCCAGCAGCGCACCCGCTAGCGGGGCGCCCAATGAGCAGTTCTTC. Protein sequence: CASSAPASGAPNEQFF. Combining the CDR3 with reference TRBV11-1 and TRBJ2-1 gives the whole variable domain EAEVAQSPRYKITEKSQAVAFWCDPISGHATLYWYRQILGQGPELLVQFQDESVVDDSQLPKDRFSAERLKGVDSTLKIQPAELGDSAMYLCASSAPASGAPNEQFFGPGTRLTVL.

This clonotype was observed at least ten times. CDR3 residues: CASRSSLDTTNEKLFF. The CDR3, as DNA: TGTGCCAGCAGATCCTCCTTAGATACAACTAATGAAAAACTGTTTTTT. The J gene is TRBJ1-4, the V gene TRBV12-3 or TRBV12-4; D is unclear. Trimming shortened V by 6 bases and J by 0 bases, and 14 bases separated the two germline ends. There are 16 residues in the CDR3.

This chain connects TRBV5-8 to TRBJ2-5, with D possibly TRBD2 on 6 matching bases. From germline, CDR1 is SGHTS and CDR2 YDEGEE. This CDR3 contains 14 residues. Trimming took off 4 bases at V and 5 bases at J, with 15 bases between the two ends. For the CDR3, the DNA is TGTGCCAGCAGCCCGGGGGAGTATTTGGAGACCCAGTACTTC. Its protein product is CASSPGEYLETQYF.

This clonotype was detected ten times or more. The chain has TRBV27 and TRBJ1-2; TRBD1 is a possible D gene (6 bases). Per germline, CDR1 MNHEY and CDR2 SMNVEV (reference sequence). This CDR3 is built from 16 residues. V was clipped by 3 bases and J by 2 bases, with 16 bases between them. The CDR3 loop is CASSFRTEPLNYGYTF. The CDR3 DNA is TGTGCCAGCAGTTTTCGGACAGAACCCCTCAACTATGGCTACACCTTC.

There are a few counts of this clonotype. The chain employs TRBV5-1 and TRBJ2-7; 7 nucleotides align to TRBD2. The end of the DNA aligns better with TRBJ2-1, so the J call may be wrong. Per germline, CDR1 SGHRS and CDR2 YFSETQ. The CDR3 totals 18 residues. The chain's CDR3 is CASSDPLADTPYSYEQFF. CDR3 DNA sequence: TGCGCCAGCAGCGACCCTCTAGCGGACACCCCGTACTCCTACGAGCAGTTCTTC.

This clonotype was detected ten times or more. The chain links TRBV27 to TRBJ2-5, with D possibly TRBD2 on 6 matching bases. The germline V gene encodes CDR1 MNHEY and CDR2 SMNVEV (reference sequence). The V and J ends lost 6 bases and 4 bases respectively, with 12 bases between them. The CDR3 is made up of 13 amino acids. CDR3 bases: TGTGCCAGCAGCTCGGGAGCAAGAGAGACCCAGTACTTC. This codes for CASSSGARETQYF.

This clonotype was counted many times. The CDR3 DNA reads as TGTGCCAGCAGTAGCCGACTAGCGGGGGGTTCGGGAGTACACAATGAGCAGTTCTTC. Residues: CASSSRLAGGSGVHNEQFF. This chain links TRBV2 with TRBJ2-1; 13 bases line up with TRBD2. The germline CDR1 and CDR2 sequences are SNHLY and FYNNEI. With V trimmed by 5 bases and J by 5 bases, 15 bases remained unmatched. The CDR3 loop spans 19 amino acids.

This clonotype was detected ten times or more. The chain joins TRBV7-6 to TRBJ1-1, with D tentatively TRBD1 (6 bases). The germline gives CDR1 SGHVS, CDR2 FNYEAQ. The length of the CDR3 is 15 residues. With 1 base removed from V and 1 base from J, the gap between germline ends came to 10 bases. The CDR3 reads CASSLDRAANTEAFF. As DNA, the CDR3 is TGTGCCAGCAGCTTAGACAGGGCGGCGAACACTGAAGCTTTCTTT.